Below are 11 T cell receptor delta chains sequenced from a single sample in a study of Vδ1+ human thymocytes. Study results and caveats: Thymic TRG and TRD repertoires appeared highly polyclonal, with Gaussian CDR3 length distributions.

Extracted RNA was reverse transcribed into cDNA. CDR3 amplicons came from multiplex PCR with pooled V-gene forward and constant-region reverse primers. TCRdb reanalysed the multiplex PCR reads via CATT. The sample records 80,000 or so delta-chain clones, about 38% being singletons. These receptors lack a known antigen. The sequenced material came from Vdelta1+ gamma-delta thymocytes from the thymus. Subset denoted: FACS-sorted CD3+ TCRalphabeta- TCRVdelta1+ TCRVdelta2- thymocytes. These receptors were obtained from a boy under two years old who had congenital heart surgery.

Comments on this clone: Other DNA sequences within the sample encode an identical CDR3. The rearrangement uses TRDV1 and TRDJ1, with D possibly matching TRDD2 (8 bases). In germline, CDR1 is TSWWSYY, CDR2 QGS. This CDR3 has 20 residues. V was cut by 2 bases and J by 2 bases, with 27 bases left in between. The CDR3 spells CALGESRLPRGIPYTDKLIF. Here the CDR3 DNA reads TGTGCTCTTGGGGAATCCCGCCTTCCTAGAGGGATACCTTATACCGATAAACTCATCTTT.

This clone was counted only a few times. The chain employs TRDV1 and TRDJ1, with 11 nucleotides matching TRDD3. This CDR3 comprises 20 residues. Looked up from germline, CDR1 is TSWWSYY and CDR2 is QGS. The V segment lost 4 bases and the J segment 7 bases; nucleotides outside the gene matches: 23. CDR3 loop: CALGALGGPLGDTRVGKLIF. The CDR3 DNA sequence: TGTGCTCTTGGGGCCCTGGGGGGTCCCCTGGGGGATACACGGGTCGGTAAACTCATCTTT.

This clone has more than one count but fewer than ten. The rearrangement joins TRDV1 to TRDJ1, with 12 bases that match TRDD3. V was clipped by 5 bases and J by 3 bases; unmatched bases: 25. The CDR3 totals 22 residues. In germline, CDR1 is TSWWSYY, CDR2 QGS. The chain's CDR3 is CALGLVSPSYKEYWGIPDKLIF. The CDR3 DNA sequence: TGTGCTCTTGGGCTTGTCTCCCCTTCCTACAAGGAGTACTGGGGGATACCCGATAAACTCATCTTT.

V usage is TRDV1 and J usage is TRDJ1, with a tentative D call TRDD3 (6 bases). V shed 1 base and J shed 0 bases, with 27 bases lying between them. This CDR3 is built from 21 residues. Germline V gene data show CDR1 as TSWWSYY and CDR2 as QGS. The CDR3 reads CALGEHSGTTPIRRYTDKLIF. The CDR3 bases are TGTGCTCTTGGGGAACACTCGGGTACTACGCCGATACGAAGGTACACCGATAAACTCATCTTT.

This sequence joins TRDV1 and TRDJ1, with D perhaps given as TRDD2 or TRDD3 (7 bases each). V dropped 5 bases and J dropped 6 bases, with 28 bases sitting between them. CDR1 and CDR2 (germline): TSWWSYY, QGS. This CDR3 contains 18 residues. The DNA of the CDR3 is TGTGCTCTTGGGTGGCCTTCCTCCGCCCGGGGTGGGGATAATAAACTCATCTTT. Translation: CALGWPSSARGGDNKLIF.

This clone was observed a handful of times. This chain links TRDV1 with TRDJ1; tentatively, D is TRDD3 (6 bases). Germline lookup yields CDR1 TSWWSYY and CDR2 QGS. CDR3 length: 15 amino acids. The germline V and J ends were trimmed by 8 bases and 1 base, with 17 bases remaining between them. CDR3 sequence reads: CALSPWGSATDKLIF. The CDR3 DNA reads TGTGCTCTTTCCCCCTGGGGATCCGCCACCGATAAACTCATCTTT.

The chain carries TRDV1 and TRDJ1; TRDD3 matches 9 bases. V gave up 1 base and J gave up 10 bases; unmatched junction bases: 16. CDR3 size: 17 residues. Germline V CDR1 and CDR2: TSWWSYY, QGS. CDR3 in amino acids: CALGEPFPLLGEIRLIF. As DNA, the CDR3 is TGTGCTCTTGGGGAACCTTTTCCTCTACTGGGGGAGATTAGACTCATCTTT.

The rearrangement uses TRDV2 and TRDJ1; possibly TRDD2 for D (6 bases). V lost 2 bases to trimming and J lost 1 base, with 22 bases between them. Germline V gene data show CDR1 as GEAIGNYY and CDR2 as EKD. CDR3 length: 18 residues. The DNA for the CDR3 is TGTGCCTGTGACAACGAATCCTACCTGTCCGCGCGCACCGATAAACTCATCTTT. Translation: CACDNESYLSARTDKLIF.

The chain links TRDV1 to TRDJ1, with 11 positions matching TRDD3. CDR1 and CDR2 from the germline V gene are TSWWSYY and QGS. V lost 4 bases and J lost 3; bases outside the gene matches: 13. The CDR3 extends over 18 amino acids. CDR3 residues: CALGAPSYLGDTADKLIF. CDR3 nucleotides: TGTGCTCTTGGGGCACCCTCCTACCTGGGGGATACCGCCGATAAACTCATCTTT.

This clone showed up just once. Given a much more abundant clone one base away, this may be a read error. The genes are TRDV2 and TRDJ1, with D uncertain. Germline V lookup: CDR1 GEAIGNYY, CDR2 EKD. The CDR3 sequence is 15 residues long. The CDR3 DNA reads as TGTGCCTGTGACGGCGACTTACGCCACACCGATAACCTCATCTTT. Amino acid sequence: CACDGDLRHTDNLIF.

This clone has only a few counts. The genes are TRDV1 and TRDJ1; 7 nucleotides match TRDD3. The CDR3 has 17 amino acids. From germline, CDR1 is TSWWSYY and CDR2 QGS. After removal of 10 bases from V and 7 bases from J, the junction contained 24 bases not matched to a gene. CDR3 protein: CAPPSGSELGVGVKLIF. CDR3 nucleotides: TGTGCTCCCCCCTCCGGGTCCGAGCTGGGGGTTGGTGTTAAACTCATCTTT.